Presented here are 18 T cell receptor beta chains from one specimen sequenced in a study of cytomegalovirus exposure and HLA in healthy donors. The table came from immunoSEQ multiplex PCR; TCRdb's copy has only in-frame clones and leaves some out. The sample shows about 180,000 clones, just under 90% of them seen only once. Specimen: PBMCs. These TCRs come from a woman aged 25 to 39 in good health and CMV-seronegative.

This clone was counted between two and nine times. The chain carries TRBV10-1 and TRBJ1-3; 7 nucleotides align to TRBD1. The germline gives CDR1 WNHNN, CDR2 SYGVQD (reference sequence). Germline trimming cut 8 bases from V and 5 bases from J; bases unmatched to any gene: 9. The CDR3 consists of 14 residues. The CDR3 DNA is TGCGCCAGCTTTACCGACAGGGCGAGAAACACCATATATTTT. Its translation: CASFTDRARNTIYF.

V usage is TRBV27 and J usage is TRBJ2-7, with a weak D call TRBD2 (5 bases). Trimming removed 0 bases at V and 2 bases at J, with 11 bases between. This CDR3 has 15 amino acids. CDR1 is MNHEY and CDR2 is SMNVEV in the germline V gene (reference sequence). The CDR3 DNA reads TGTGCCAGCAGTTTATCCAATAGCGCGGCCTACGAGCAGTACTTC. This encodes CASSLSNSAAYEQYF.

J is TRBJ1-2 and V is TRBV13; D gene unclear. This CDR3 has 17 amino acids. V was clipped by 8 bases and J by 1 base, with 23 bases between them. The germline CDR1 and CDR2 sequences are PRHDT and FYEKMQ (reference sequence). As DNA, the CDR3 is TGTGCCAGCGGGTCCGACCTACAGAACTTTCGTAACTATGGCTACACCTTC. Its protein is CASGSDLQNFRNYGYTF.

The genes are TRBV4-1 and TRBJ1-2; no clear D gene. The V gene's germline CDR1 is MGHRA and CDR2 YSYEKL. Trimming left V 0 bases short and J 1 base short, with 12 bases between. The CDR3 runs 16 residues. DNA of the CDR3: TGCGCCAGCAGCCAAGAAAAGGCACAGCTTAACTATGGCTACACCTTC. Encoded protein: CASSQEKAQLNYGYTF.

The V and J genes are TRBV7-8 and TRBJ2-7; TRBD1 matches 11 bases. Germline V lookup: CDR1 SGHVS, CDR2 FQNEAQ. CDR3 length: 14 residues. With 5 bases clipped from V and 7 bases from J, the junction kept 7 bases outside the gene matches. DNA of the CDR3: TGTGCCAGCAGCGAAGGACAGGGGGCGAGGGAGCAGTACTTC. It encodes CASSEGQGAREQYF.

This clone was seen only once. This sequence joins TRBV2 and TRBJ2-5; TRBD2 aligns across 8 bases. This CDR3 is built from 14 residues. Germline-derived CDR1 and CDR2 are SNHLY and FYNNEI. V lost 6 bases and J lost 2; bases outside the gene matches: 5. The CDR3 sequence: CASRKTSAQETQYF. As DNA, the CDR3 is TGTGCCAGCAGAAAGACTAGCGCTCAAGAGACCCAGTACTTC.

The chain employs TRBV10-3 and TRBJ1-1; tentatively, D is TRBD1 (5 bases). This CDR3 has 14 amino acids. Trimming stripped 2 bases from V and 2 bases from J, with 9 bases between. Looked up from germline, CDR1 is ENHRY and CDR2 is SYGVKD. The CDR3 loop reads CAISERGSNTEAFF. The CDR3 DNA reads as TGTGCCATCAGTGAGAGGGGTAGTAACACTGAAGCTTTCTTT.

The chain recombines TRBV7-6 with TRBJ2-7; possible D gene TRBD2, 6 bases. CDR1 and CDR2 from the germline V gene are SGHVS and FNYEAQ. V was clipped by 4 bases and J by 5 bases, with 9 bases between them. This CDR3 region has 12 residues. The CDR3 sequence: CASSSRENEQYF. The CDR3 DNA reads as TGTGCCAGCAGCTCGCGGGAAAACGAGCAGTACTTC.

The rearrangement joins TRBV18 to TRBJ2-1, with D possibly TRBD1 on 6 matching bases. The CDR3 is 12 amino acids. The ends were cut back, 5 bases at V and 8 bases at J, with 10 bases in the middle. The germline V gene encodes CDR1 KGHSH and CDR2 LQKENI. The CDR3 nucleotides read TGTGCCAGCTCAACTGCAGGGGATGAGCAGTTCTTC. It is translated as CASSTAGDEQFF.

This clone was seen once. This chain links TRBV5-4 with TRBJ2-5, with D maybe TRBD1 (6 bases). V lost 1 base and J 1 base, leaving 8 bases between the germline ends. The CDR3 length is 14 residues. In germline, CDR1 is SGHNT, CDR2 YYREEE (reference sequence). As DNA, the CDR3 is TGTGCCAGCAGCTTGCAGGGGACCCAAGAGACCCAGTACTTC. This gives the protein CASSLQGTQETQYF.

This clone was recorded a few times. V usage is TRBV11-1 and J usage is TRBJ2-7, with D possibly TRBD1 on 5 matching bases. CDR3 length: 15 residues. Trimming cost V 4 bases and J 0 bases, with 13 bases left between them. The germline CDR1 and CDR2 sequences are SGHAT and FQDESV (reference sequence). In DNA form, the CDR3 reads TGTGCCAGCAGCTACCAACAGGAGAGCTCCTACGAGCAGTACTTC. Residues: CASSYQQESSYEQYF.

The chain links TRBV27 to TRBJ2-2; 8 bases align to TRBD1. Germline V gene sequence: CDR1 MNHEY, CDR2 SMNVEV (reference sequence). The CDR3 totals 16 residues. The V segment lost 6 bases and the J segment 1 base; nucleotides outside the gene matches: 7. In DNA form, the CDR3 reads TGTGCCAGCAGCCCCAGGGGGCTACAGAACACCGGGGAGCTGTTTTTT. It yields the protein CASSPRGLQNTGELFF.

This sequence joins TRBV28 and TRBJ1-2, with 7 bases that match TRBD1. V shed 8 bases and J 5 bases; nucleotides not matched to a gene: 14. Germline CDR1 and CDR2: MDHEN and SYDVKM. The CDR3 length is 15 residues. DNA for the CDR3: TGTGCCAGCCGCGACGGTGGGACAGTCCTATATGGCTACACCTTC. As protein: CASRDGGTVLYGYTF.

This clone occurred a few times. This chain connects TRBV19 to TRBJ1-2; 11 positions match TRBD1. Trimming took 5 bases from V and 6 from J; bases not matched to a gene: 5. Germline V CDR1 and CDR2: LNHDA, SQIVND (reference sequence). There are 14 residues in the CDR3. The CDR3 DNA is TGTGCCAGTAGTTCCGGGACAGGGGGTAATGGCTACACCTTC. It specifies CASSSGTGGNGYTF.

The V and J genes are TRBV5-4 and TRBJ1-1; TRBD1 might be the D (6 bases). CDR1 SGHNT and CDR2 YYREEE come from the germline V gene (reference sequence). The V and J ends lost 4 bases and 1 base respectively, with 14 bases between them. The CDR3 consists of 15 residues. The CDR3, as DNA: TGTGCCAGCAGCCGCCAAGTAGGGGGGAACACTGAAGCTTTCTTT. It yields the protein CASSRQVGGNTEAFF.

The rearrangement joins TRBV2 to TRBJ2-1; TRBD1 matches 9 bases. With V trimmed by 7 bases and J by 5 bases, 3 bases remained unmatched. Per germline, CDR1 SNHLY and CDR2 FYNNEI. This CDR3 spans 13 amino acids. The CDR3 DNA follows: TGTGCCAGCAATAGACAGGGGGACAATGAGCAGTTCTTC. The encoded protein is CASNRQGDNEQFF.

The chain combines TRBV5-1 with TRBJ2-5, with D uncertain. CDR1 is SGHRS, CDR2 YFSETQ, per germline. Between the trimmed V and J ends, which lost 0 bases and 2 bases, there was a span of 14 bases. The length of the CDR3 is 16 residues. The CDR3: CASSLAAAAYQETQYF. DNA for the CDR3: TGCGCCAGCAGCTTGGCCGCGGCGGCCTATCAAGAGACCCAGTACTTC.

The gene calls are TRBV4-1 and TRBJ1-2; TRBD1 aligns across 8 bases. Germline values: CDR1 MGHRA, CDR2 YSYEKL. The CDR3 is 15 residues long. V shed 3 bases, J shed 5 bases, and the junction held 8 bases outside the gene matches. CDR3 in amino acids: CASSQPRQGFYGYTF. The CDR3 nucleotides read TGCGCCAGCAGCCAGCCACGACAGGGGTTTTATGGCTACACCTTC.